The next 31 T cell receptor beta chains were all read from a single sample in a study of CD8 T cells in Susac syndrome. RNA, at about 0.45 to 1 ug, was reverse transcribed with random hexamers. TCRdb called the immunoSEQ multiplex PCR reads again in MiXCR, with one record for every CDR3 protein. The data contain around 180,000 distinct CDR3 sequences, about 95% of them seen just once; the ten biggest clones take up around 0.15%. Sequencing was done on a sample of CD8+ T cells from PBMCs. Every receptor here comes from a human donor with multiple sclerosis.

The rearrangement joins TRBV2 to TRBJ2-7; D remains ambiguous. Trimming stripped 2 bases from V and 4 bases from J, with 9 bases between. Germline CDR1 SNHLY, CDR2 FYNNEI. The CDR3 has 13 residues. CDR3 nucleotide sequence: TGTGCCAGCAGTGAAACTTTGGGTTACGAGCAGTACTTC. It yields the protein CASSETLGYEQYF.

The chain joins TRBV20-1 to TRBJ1-1; the D gene is possibly TRBD1 (5 bases). Germline V gives CDR1 DFQATT, CDR2 SNEGSKA (reference sequence). V lost 5 bases, J lost 6 bases, and 19 bases lay in between. CDR3 length: 14 amino acids. The CDR3 DNA reads TGCAGTGCTCCACTCGGGGCGGGTGGGTCTGAAGCTTTCTTT. This gives the protein CSAPLGAGGSEAFF.

This chain uses TRBV6-5 with TRBJ1-6, with D maybe TRBD1 (5 bases). The CDR3 contains 14 residues. Per germline, CDR1 MNHEY and CDR2 SVGAGI. Deletions cut 7 bases from V and 10 bases from J, with 17 bases between. The CDR3 loop reads CASIQTRGSSPLHF. CDR3 nucleotide sequence: TGTGCCAGCATTCAAACGAGGGGTAGCTCACCCCTCCACTTT.

The V call is TRBV7-9, the J call TRBJ1-4, with D possibly TRBD1 on 6 matching bases. V lost 6 bases and J lost 6, with 17 bases in between. Germline CDR1 reads SEHNR; CDR2 reads FQNEAQ (reference sequence). The CDR3 sequence is 15 residues long. CDR3 DNA: TGTGCCAGCAGGCCTTCTCAGGGGAGTCATGAAAAACTGTTTTTT. Translation gives CASRPSQGSHEKLFF.

This clonotype was seen only a few times. This sequence joins TRBV6-5 and TRBJ2-7; 13 bases match TRBD2. Trimming removed 6 bases from V and 3 bases from J; junction bases left unmatched: 5. The CDR3 runs 15 residues. Germline values: CDR1 MNHEY, CDR2 SVGAGI. The CDR3 region has the DNA TGTGCCAGCAGCGCGACTAGCGGGAGGCTCTACGAGCAGTACTTC. Amino acids: CASSATSGRLYEQYF.

This sequence joins TRBV5-4 and TRBJ2-1; D call uncertain. Between the trimmed V and J ends, which lost 2 bases and 8 bases, there was a span of 11 bases. CDR3 length: 13 residues. Looked up from germline, CDR1 is SGHNT and CDR2 is YYREEE (reference sequence). This CDR3 reads CASSFRTGDEQFF. In DNA, the CDR3 is TGTGCCAGCAGCTTTCGGACCGGCGATGAGCAGTTCTTC.

The chain couples TRBV3-1 to TRBJ2-5; 10 bases are a match to TRBD2. With 0 bases clipped from V and 4 bases from J, the junction kept 14 bases outside the gene matches. Germline values: CDR1 LGHDT, CDR2 YNNKEL (reference sequence). This CDR3 has 19 amino acids. The CDR3 loop reads CASSQDEEERGGLGETQYF. The CDR3, as DNA: TGTGCCAGCAGCCAAGATGAGGAGGAGCGGGGGGGCCTAGGAGAGACCCAGTACTTC.

The chain recombines TRBV27 with TRBJ2-3, with 10 nucleotides matching TRBD2. CDR1 is MNHEY and CDR2 is SMNVEV in the germline V gene (reference sequence). V shed 2 bases and J 4 bases; nucleotides not matched to a gene: 6. The CDR3 loop spans 16 amino acids. The CDR3 DNA reads TGTGCCAGCAGTTTAGTGGCTAGCGGGGGCGCAGATACGCAGTATTTT. Its protein is CASSLVASGGADTQYF.

The chain joins TRBV30 to TRBJ2-1, with 8 bases matching TRBD1. Germline-derived CDR1 and CDR2 are GTSNPN and SVGIG (reference sequence). The CDR3 consists of 14 residues. J was trimmed by 6 bases and V by 2 bases; bases with no gene match: 6. CDR3 residues: CAWSLGQGRNEQFF. CDR3 in DNA: TGTGCCTGGAGTCTTGGACAGGGCCGCAATGAGCAGTTCTTC.

The V and J genes are TRBV3-1 and TRBJ2-7; 9 nucleotides agree with TRBD1. The germline CDR1 and CDR2 sequences are LGHDT and YNNKEL (reference sequence). The ends lost 4 bases at V and 3 bases at J; junction bases unmatched: 4. The CDR3 length is 14 residues. The CDR3 region has the DNA TGTGCCAGCAGCCGGGACAGGGAACTCTACGAGCAGTACTTC. This codes for CASSRDRELYEQYF.

The chain employs TRBV7-2 and TRBJ2-7; 9 nucleotides align to TRBD1. This CDR3 is built from 16 residues. V lost 0 bases and J lost 5; bases outside the gene matches: 8. Germline V gene lookup returns CDR1 SGHTA and CDR2 FQGNSA. CDR3 sequence (DNA): TGTGCCAGCAGCTTAGCCTACAGGGGGCCCTCGGACGAGCAGTACTTC. It yields the protein CASSLAYRGPSDEQYF.

The rearrangement links TRBV29-1 to TRBJ2-1, with unresolved D. Between the trimmed V and J ends, which lost 4 bases and 1 base, there was a span of 11 bases. The CDR3 consists of 14 residues. Per germline, CDR1 SQVTM and CDR2 ANQGSEA. CDR3 residues: CSVVAQQSYNEQFF. The CDR3, as DNA: TGCAGCGTTGTGGCTCAGCAGTCCTACAATGAGCAGTTCTTC.

The chain carries TRBV20-1 and TRBJ1-6; D call uncertain. The CDR3 runs to 15 residues. The germline V gene has CDR1 DFQATT and CDR2 SNEGSKA (reference sequence). V shed 0 bases and J shed 8 bases, with 14 bases lying between them. The DNA of the CDR3 is TGCAGTGCTAGAGAGAGGTCGGGTCGGGATTCACCCCTCCACTTT. Amino acid sequence: CSARERSGRDSPLHF.

This clonotype was detected once. The rearrangement links TRBV5-4 to TRBJ2-3; the match to TRBD2 covers 8 bases. Looked up from germline, CDR1 is SGHNT and CDR2 is YYREEE (reference sequence). Unmatched junction bases numbered 8, after V lost 3 bases and J lost 5 bases. The CDR3 is made up of 15 amino acids. CDR3 sequence (DNA): TGTGCCAGCAGCTGGGTCGGGGGGGTTGTAGATACGCAGTATTTT. This encodes CASSWVGGVVDTQYF.

CDR3 bases: TGCAGTGCAGGGACAGTCGGCTACACCTTC. This sequence encodes CSAGTVGYTF. This chain links TRBV20-1 with TRBJ1-2; TRBD1 agrees at 7 bases. From germline, CDR1 is DFQATT and CDR2 SNEGSKA (reference sequence). The CDR3 spans 10 residues. V was clipped by 6 bases and J by 8 bases; unmatched bases: 3.

The chain carries TRBV5-1 and TRBJ1-1, with D unclear. This CDR3 is built from 13 residues. Germline CDR1 and CDR2: SGHRS and YFSETQ. V was pared by 6 bases and J by 10 bases, with 19 bases between. CDR3 in DNA: TGCGCCAGCACCTTACTAGGAGGTTTGGGAGCTTTCTTT. Its translation is CASTLLGGLGAFF.

The chain has TRBV2 and TRBJ2-7; weak D call: TRBD2 (5 bases). This CDR3 comprises 12 residues. The germline V gene encodes CDR1 SNHLY and CDR2 FYNNEI. The V gene lost 6 bases and the J gene lost 2 bases, with 8 bases spanning the gap. The CDR3 DNA reads TGTGCCAGCAGGGACTTCACCTACGAGCAGTACTTC. Its protein is CASRDFTYEQYF.

The V and J genes are TRBV11-2 and TRBJ2-7; weak D call: TRBD2 (6 bases). The CDR3 sequence is 15 residues long. Germline loops: CDR1 SGHAT, CDR2 FQNNGV. Trimming cost V 4 bases and J 2 bases, with 15 bases left between them. CDR3 in DNA: TGTGCCAGCAGCTCGGGCGGGGCGGCCGCCTACGAGCAGTACTTC. This translates into CASSSGGAAAYEQYF.

The chain uses TRBV20-1 and TRBJ1-4, with TRBD1 matching 11 bases. Germline-derived CDR1 and CDR2 are DFQATT and SNEGSKA (reference sequence). The CDR3 has 15 residues. Losses at the gene ends were 5 bases for V and 8 bases for J; bases not matched to a gene: 10. The CDR3 bases are TGCAGTGCTTTGGACAGGGGGCGCCTAGGGGAAAAACTGTTTTTT. This encodes CSALDRGRLGEKLFF.

The CDR3 spells CASSQNEAYEQYF. The DNA of the CDR3 is TGCGCCAGCAGCCAGAACGAAGCCTACGAGCAGTACTTC. V and J are TRBV4-1 and TRBJ2-7; D uncertain. The CDR3 has 13 amino acids. V dropped 3 bases and J dropped 2 bases, with 8 bases sitting between them. CDR1 is MGHRA, CDR2 YSYEKL, per germline.

The table lists this clonotype with a few counts. This chain joins TRBV12-3 or TRBV12-4 and TRBJ2-1, with 7 bases lining up with TRBD1. Trimming took 5 bases from V and 6 from J; bases not matched to a gene: 4. The CDR3 extends over 13 amino acids. CDR3 region: CASSLPGGNEQFF. In DNA, the CDR3 is TGTGCCAGCAGTCTCCCAGGGGGCAATGAGCAGTTCTTC.

The genes are TRBV12-5 and TRBJ2-1, with TRBD1 matching 8 bases. This CDR3 has 15 amino acids. Germline V CDR1 and CDR2: LGHNT, FRNRAP. Trimming at V came to 5 bases and at J to 4 bases, leaving 7 bases not matched to a gene. Here the CDR3 reads CASGLGQGIYNEQFF. The CDR3 DNA reads TGTGCTAGTGGTCTCGGACAGGGAATTTACAATGAGCAGTTCTTC. The whole variable domain, remainder taken from reference TRBV12-5 and TRBJ2-1, is DARVTQTPRHKVTEMGQEVTMRCQPILGHNTVFWYRQTMMQGLELLAYFRNRAPLDDSGMPKDRFSAEMPDATLATLKIQPSEPRDSAVYFCASGLGQGIYNEQFFGPGTRLTVL.

The chain links TRBV4-1 to TRBJ2-1; possibly TRBD1 or TRBD2 for D (6 bases each). V lost 4 bases and J 5 bases, leaving 21 bases between the germline ends. Germline loops: CDR1 MGHRA, CDR2 YSYEKL. CDR3 length: 17 residues. The CDR3 loop reads CASSLRGWGAHHNEQFF. In nucleotides, the CDR3 is TGCGCCAGCAGCCTCCGAGGATGGGGGGCCCACCACAATGAGCAGTTCTTC.

The V call is TRBV27, the J call TRBJ2-1; D possibly corresponds to TRBD2 (6 bases). With 3 bases removed from V and 5 bases from J, the gap between germline ends came to 8 bases. The CDR3 is 13 residues long. The V gene's germline CDR1 is MNHEY and CDR2 SMNVEV (reference sequence). The CDR3 DNA reads as TGTGCCAGCAGTTTTGGAGGGGACAATGAGCAGTTCTTC. This gives the protein CASSFGGDNEQFF.

This sequence joins TRBV7-9 and TRBJ2-1; D remains unclear. This CDR3 is 16 amino acids long. V shed 6 bases and J shed 3 bases, with 18 bases lying between them. Per germline, CDR1 SEHNR and CDR2 FQNEAQ (reference sequence). CDR3 in DNA: TGTGCCAGCAGTCCAGGTGACACGGCGGACTACAATGAGCAGTTCTTC. Encoded protein: CASSPGDTADYNEQFF.

The V call is TRBV2, the J call TRBJ2-7; 11 bases fit TRBD2. The CDR3 covers 16 residues. CDR1 is SNHLY, CDR2 FYNNEI, per germline. V dropped 5 bases and J dropped 0; count of bases not matched to a gene: 6. CDR3 sequence reads: CASSPPLAGVSYEQYF. The CDR3, as DNA: TGTGCCAGCAGTCCACCACTAGCGGGAGTCTCCTACGAGCAGTACTTC.

The chain recombines TRBV9 with TRBJ1-6; 7 positions match TRBD1. CDR3 length: 20 residues. CDR1 and CDR2 (germline): SGDLS, YYNGEE. V dropped 4 bases and J dropped 7; count of bases not matched to a gene: 23. DNA for the CDR3: TGTGCCAGCAGCTCGGGACAGTCCAGGGGGTCCTCCCGACCAAATTCACCCCTCCACTTT. Translation gives CASSSGQSRGSSRPNSPLHF.

J is TRBJ1-1 and V is TRBV20-1; no definite D call. The CDR3 covers 13 residues. Trimming removed 6 bases from V and 1 base from J, with 12 bases in between. Germline V gene sequence: CDR1 DFQATT, CDR2 SNEGSKA (reference sequence). The CDR3 sequence: CSAWETRNTEAFF. The CDR3 DNA is TGCAGTGCGTGGGAAACTCGGAACACTGAAGCTTTCTTT.

V is TRBV7-3 and J is TRBJ2-6; TRBD1 might be the D (6 bases). Germline loops: CDR1 SGHTA, CDR2 FQGTGA. The CDR3 loop spans 23 amino acids. Trimming removed 0 bases at V and 0 bases at J, with 27 bases between. This CDR3 reads CASSLTAPRVGTRAFSGANVLTF. CDR3 DNA: TGTGCCAGCAGCTTAACGGCCCCCAGGGTTGGGACAAGGGCCTTCTCTGGGGCCAACGTCCTGACTTTC.

The chain links TRBV6-1 to TRBJ2-1; D is ambiguous. The germline V and J ends were trimmed by 8 bases and 8 bases, with 16 bases remaining between them. CDR1 and CDR2 from the germline V gene are MNHNS and SASEGT. This CDR3 is 13 amino acids long. CDR3: CASGSPFPHEQFF. DNA of the CDR3: TGTGCCAGCGGGTCCCCTTTTCCCCATGAGCAGTTCTTC.

The V and J genes are TRBV11-1 and TRBJ2-7; D remains ambiguous. Germline V gene data show CDR1 as SGHAT and CDR2 as FQDESV (reference sequence). The germline V and J ends were trimmed by 6 bases and 0 bases, with 18 bases remaining between them. The CDR3 totals 16 residues. The CDR3 region is CASSTRDPMGSYEQYF. In DNA form, the CDR3 reads TGTGCCAGCAGTACCCGCGATCCGATGGGCTCCTACGAGCAGTACTTC.